This record concerns one T cell receptor (beta chain) sequence. Its antigen is currently unknown. This specimen belongs to a study of cytomegalovirus exposure and HLA in healthy donors. Points from the study as a whole: Presence/absence analyses treated sequencing depth as roughly uniform across donors. The authors listed 164 TCR beta chains as cytomegalovirus-associated. Three CMV-associated chains proved CMV antigen-specific in vitro.

This CDR3 region has 20 residues. The V gene's germline CDR1 is LNHDA and CDR2 SQIVND (reference sequence). After removal of 7 bases from V and 7 bases from J, the junction contained 25 bases not matched to a gene. The PCR used 60 Vbeta and 13 Jbeta primers. The protocol was immunoSEQ multiplex PCR, while the TCRdb copy is restricted to in-frame clones and leaves out a portion. The sample carries roughly 99,000 clones, over 60% recorded once. This clonotype was obtained from a male donor in good health and CMV-seronegative. Sequencing input: PBMCs. V and J are TRBV19 and TRBJ2-1; 10 bases fit TRBD2. Written as DNA, the CDR3 is TGTGCCAGTAAAAGGGGAGGCCTCGTTAGCCCAGCGGGAGGGAGGAATGAGCAGTTCTTC. Encoded protein: CASKRGGLVSPAGGRNEQFF.